A single sample gave rise to the 3 T cell receptor beta chains below, sequenced in a study of blood T cell repertoires in COVID-19. Assay used: immunoSEQ multiplex PCR; TCRdb lists only in-frame clones, some missing. Of some 29,000 clones detected, roughly nine tenths appear once; the ten largest clones hold roughly 9.8%. The sequencing input was peripheral blood. The receptors come from a human donor in a cohort sampled during active COVID-19.

The V call is TRBV5-4, the J call TRBJ2-7, with D perhaps matching TRBD2 (6 bases). V was clipped by 5 bases and J by 3 bases, with 18 bases between them. CDR3 length: 15 amino acids. Germline V gene sequence: CDR1 SGHNT, CDR2 YYREEE (reference sequence). The CDR3 DNA sequence: TGTGCCAGCAGTTCAGACGGGACTCCGGGCTACGAGCAGTACTTC. Translation: CASSSDGTPGYEQYF.

V gene TRBV2 combines with J gene TRBJ2-1, with D tentatively TRBD2 (6 bases). This CDR3 has 13 amino acids. V was trimmed by 5 bases and J by 6 bases, leaving 11 bases between them. Germline V gives CDR1 SNHLY, CDR2 FYNNEI. In nucleotides, the CDR3 is TGTGCCAGCAGTAGACTAGGGATCAATGAGCAGTTCTTC. It translates to CASSRLGINEQFF.

The V gene is TRBV4-1, the J gene TRBJ2-3; TRBD1 matches 7 bases. J lost 6 bases, V lost 2 bases, and 5 bases had no gene match. Per the germline V gene, CDR1 is MGHRA and CDR2 is YSYEKL. CDR3 length equals 14 residues. CDR3 protein: CASSQRGLADTQYF. CDR3 nucleotides: TGCGCCAGCAGCCAAAGGGGGCTCGCGGATACGCAGTATTTT.